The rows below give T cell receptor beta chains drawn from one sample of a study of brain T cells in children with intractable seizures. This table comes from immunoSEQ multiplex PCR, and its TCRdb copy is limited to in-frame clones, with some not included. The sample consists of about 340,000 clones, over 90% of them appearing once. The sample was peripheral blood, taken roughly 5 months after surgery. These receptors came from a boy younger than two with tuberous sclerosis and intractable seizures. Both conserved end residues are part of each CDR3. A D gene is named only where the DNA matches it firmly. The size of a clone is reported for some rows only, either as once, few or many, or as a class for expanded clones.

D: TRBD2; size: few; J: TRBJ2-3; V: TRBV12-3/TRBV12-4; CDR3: CASSESGRAAQYF; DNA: TGTGCCAGCAGTGAAAGCGGGAGGGCTGCGCAGTATTTT
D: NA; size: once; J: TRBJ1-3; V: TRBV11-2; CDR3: CASSRAGSSGNTIYF; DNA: TGTGCCAGCAGCCGTGCAGGTTCCTCTGGAAACACCATATATTTT
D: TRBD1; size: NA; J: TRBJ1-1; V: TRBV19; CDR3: CASSASTGARTEAFF; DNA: TGTGCCAGTAGTGCATCTACAGGGGCGAGGACTGAAGCTTTCTTT
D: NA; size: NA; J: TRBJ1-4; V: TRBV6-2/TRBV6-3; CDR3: CASSYSKEGNEKLFF; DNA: TGTGCCAGCAGTTACTCAAAGGAGGGTAATGAAAAACTGTTTTTT
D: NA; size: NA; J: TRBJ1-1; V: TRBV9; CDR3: CASSPRALGTEAFF; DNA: TGTGCCAGCAGCCCACGGGCATTGGGCACTGAAGCTTTCTTT
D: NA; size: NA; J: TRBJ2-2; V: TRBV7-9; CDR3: CASSPPPASVTGELFF; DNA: TGTGCCAGCAGCCCCCCTCCGGCTAGCGTTACCGGGGAGCTGTTTTTT
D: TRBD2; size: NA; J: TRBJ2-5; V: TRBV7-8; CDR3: CASSSVTSEGRGTQYF; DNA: TGTGCCAGCAGCTCCGTGACTAGCGAAGGACGAGGGACCCAGTACTTC
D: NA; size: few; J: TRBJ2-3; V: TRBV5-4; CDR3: CASSLATSYTDTQYF; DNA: TGTGCCAGCAGCTTGGCCACTAGCTACACAGATACGCAGTATTTT
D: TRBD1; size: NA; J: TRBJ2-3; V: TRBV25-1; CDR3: CASSTWTGGADTQYF; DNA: TGTGCCAGCTCTACCTGGACAGGGGGTGCAGATACGCAGTATTTT
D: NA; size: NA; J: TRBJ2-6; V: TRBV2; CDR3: CASKPGANVLTF; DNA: TGTGCCAGCAAACCTGGGGCCAACGTCCTGACTTTC
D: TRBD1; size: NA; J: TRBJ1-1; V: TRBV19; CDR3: CASTETGGRTEAFF; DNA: TGTGCCAGTACCGAGACAGGGGGTCGGACTGAAGCTTTCTTT
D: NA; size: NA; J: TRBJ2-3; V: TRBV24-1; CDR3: CATSDFRDTQYF; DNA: TGTGCCACCAGTGATTTTAGGGATACGCAGTATTTT
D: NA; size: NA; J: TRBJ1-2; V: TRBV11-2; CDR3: CASSLGPREARTNYGYTF; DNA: TGTGCCAGCAGCTTAGGCCCCCGGGAGGCCCGTACTAACTATGGCTACACCTTC